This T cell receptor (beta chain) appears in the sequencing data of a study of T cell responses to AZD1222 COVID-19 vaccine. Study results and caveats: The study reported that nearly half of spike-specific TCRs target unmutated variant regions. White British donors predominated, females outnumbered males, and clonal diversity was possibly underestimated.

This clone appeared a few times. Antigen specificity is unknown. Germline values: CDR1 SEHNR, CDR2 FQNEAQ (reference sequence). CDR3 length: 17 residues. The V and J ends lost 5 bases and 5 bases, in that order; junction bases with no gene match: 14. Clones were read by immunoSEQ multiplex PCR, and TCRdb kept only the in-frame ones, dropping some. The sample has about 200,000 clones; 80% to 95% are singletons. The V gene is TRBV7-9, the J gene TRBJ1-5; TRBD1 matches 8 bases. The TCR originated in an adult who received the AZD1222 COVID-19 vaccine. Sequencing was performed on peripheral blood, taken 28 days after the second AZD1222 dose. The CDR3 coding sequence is TGTGCCAGCAGCGATGCTACCGGACAGGGAAAATATCAGCCCCAGCATTTT. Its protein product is CASSDATGQGKYQPQHF. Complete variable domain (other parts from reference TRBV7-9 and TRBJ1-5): DTGVSQNPRHKITKRGQNVTFRCDPISEHNRLYWYRQTLGQGPEFLTYFQNEAQLEKSRLLSDRFSAERPKGSFSTLEIQRTEQGDSAMYLCASSDATGQGKYQPQHFGDGTRLSIL.